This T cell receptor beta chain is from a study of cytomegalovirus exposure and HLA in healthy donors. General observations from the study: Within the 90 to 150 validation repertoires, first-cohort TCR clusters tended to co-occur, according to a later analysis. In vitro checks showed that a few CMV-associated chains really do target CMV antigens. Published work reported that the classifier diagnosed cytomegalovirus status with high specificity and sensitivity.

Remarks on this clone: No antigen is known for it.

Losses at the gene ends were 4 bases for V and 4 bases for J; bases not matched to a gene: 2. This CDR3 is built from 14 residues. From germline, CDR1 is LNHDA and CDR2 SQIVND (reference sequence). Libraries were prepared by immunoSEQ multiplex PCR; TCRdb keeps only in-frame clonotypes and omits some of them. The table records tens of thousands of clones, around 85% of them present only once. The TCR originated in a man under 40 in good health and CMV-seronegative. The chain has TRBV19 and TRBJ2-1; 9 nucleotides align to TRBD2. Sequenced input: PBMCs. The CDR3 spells CASSTLAGYNEQFF. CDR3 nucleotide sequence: TGTGCCAGTAGTACACTAGCGGGTTACAATGAGCAGTTCTTC. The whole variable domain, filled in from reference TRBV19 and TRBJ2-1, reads DGGITQSPKYLFRKEGQNVTLSCEQNLNHDAMYWYRQDPGQGLRLIYYSQIVNDFQKGDIAEGYSVSREKKESFPLTVTSAQKNPTAFYLCASSTLAGYNEQFFGPGTRLTVL.